A selection of T cell receptor beta chains follows, all from one sample in a study of control samples from healthy donors and cancer patients. Generated by immunoSEQ multiplex PCR, the TCRdb table keeps only in-frame clones and is missing some. The sample holds 65,000 to 95,000 clones, 70% to 90% seen once. Sequenced sample: blood. The receptors were sampled from a man aged 45-60 years in good health. The CDR3 runs from the conserved cysteine through the conserved F or W. Fields, in order: clone size, D gene, V gene, J gene, CDR3 DNA, CDR3 protein. D genes are given only for firm matches. Only part of the rows carry a size: once, few, many, or a class if the clone is expanded.

clone size: -
D gene: -
V gene: TRBV2
J gene: TRBJ2-3
CDR3 DNA: TGTGCCAGCTTTCCGGAAATTTCTCACACAGATACGCAGTATTTT
CDR3 protein: CASFPEISHTDTQYF

clone size: -
D gene: -
V gene: TRBV6-5
J gene: TRBJ1-1
CDR3 DNA: TGTGCCAGCAGTTTAAGGGGAGCTTTCTTT
CDR3 protein: CASSLRGAFF

clone size: -
D gene: -
V gene: TRBV19
J gene: TRBJ1-2
CDR3 DNA: TGTGCCAGTAGTATCGGCGGGACGGCCTTCTATGGCTACACCTTC
CDR3 protein: CASSIGGTAFYGYTF

clone size: -
D gene: TRBD2
V gene: TRBV4-3
J gene: TRBJ2-3
CDR3 DNA: TGCGCCAGCAGCCAGACCTCTAGCGGAGGAGATACGCAGTATTTT
CDR3 protein: CASSQTSSGGDTQYF

clone size: -
D gene: -
V gene: TRBV6-2/TRBV6-3
J gene: TRBJ1-6
CDR3 DNA: TGTGCCAGCAGTTCAAGTATCCCCCTGAATTCACCCCTCCACTTT
CDR3 protein: CASSSSIPLNSPLHF

clone size: -
D gene: -
V gene: TRBV2
J gene: TRBJ2-1
CDR3 DNA: TGTGCCAGCAGTCGAACGGGTATGGCCGGATCAAAGCAGTTCTTC
CDR3 protein: CASSRTGMAGSKQFF

clone size: -
D gene: -
V gene: TRBV6-5
J gene: TRBJ1-6
CDR3 DNA: TGTGCCAGCAGACCTCAGGGTGGCAATTCACCCCTCCACTTT
CDR3 protein: CASRPQGGNSPLHF

clone size: -
D gene: -
V gene: TRBV11-3
J gene: TRBJ2-7
CDR3 DNA: TGTGCCAGCAGCTTAGGGCTATCTTCCTACGAGCAGTACTTC
CDR3 protein: CASSLGLSSYEQYF

clone size: -
D gene: -
V gene: TRBV29-1
J gene: TRBJ1-4
CDR3 DNA: TGCAGCGTCGGGGGCACTAATGAAAAACTGTTTTTT
CDR3 protein: CSVGGTNEKLFF

clone size: -
D gene: -
V gene: TRBV19
J gene: TRBJ1-2
CDR3 DNA: TGTGCCAGTAGTATGGGGGGCAGAACCAACTATGGCTACACCTTC
CDR3 protein: CASSMGGRTNYGYTF

clone size: -
D gene: -
V gene: TRBV5-4
J gene: TRBJ1-6
CDR3 DNA: TGTGCCAGCAGCCACGGTGGGGCGCAGAGTTCACCCCTCCACTTT
CDR3 protein: CASSHGGAQSSPLHF

clone size: -
D gene: -
V gene: TRBV6-4
J gene: TRBJ1-1
CDR3 DNA: TGTGCCAGCAGTTCTGGGAGGAACACTGAAGCTTTCTTT
CDR3 protein: CASSSGRNTEAFF

clone size: -
D gene: -
V gene: TRBV2
J gene: TRBJ1-6
CDR3 DNA: TGTGCCAGCAGTGACACGAATTCACCCCTCCACTTT
CDR3 protein: CASSDTNSPLHF

clone size: -
D gene: -
V gene: TRBV5-5
J gene: TRBJ2-5
CDR3 DNA: TGTGCCAGCAGCTCGGACGGGATTCTCGGTCTGACCCAGTACTTC
CDR3 protein: CASSSDGILGLTQYF

clone size: few
D gene: -
V gene: TRBV6-6
J gene: TRBJ1-1
CDR3 DNA: -
CDR3 protein: CASSSSGDTEAFF

clone size: few
D gene: -
V gene: TRBV30
J gene: TRBJ1-2
CDR3 DNA: TGTGCCTGGACGCAGGACCGCAACTCCTATGGCTACACCTTC
CDR3 protein: CAWTQDRNSYGYTF

clone size: -
D gene: -
V gene: TRBV19
J gene: TRBJ1-2
CDR3 DNA: TGTGCCAGTAGTATACGGACAACTATCGGCGGCTACACCTTC
CDR3 protein: CASSIRTTIGGYTF

clone size: once
D gene: TRBD1
V gene: TRBV18
J gene: TRBJ1-2
CDR3 DNA: TGTGCCAGCTCACCGGATGGAACAGGGGGCTATGGCTACACCTTC
CDR3 protein: CASSPDGTGGYGYTF

clone size: -
D gene: -
V gene: TRBV10-2
J gene: TRBJ1-1
CDR3 DNA: TGCGCCAGCCCACAGGGAGGGGGGGCTTTCTTT
CDR3 protein: CASPQGGGAFF

clone size: -
D gene: TRBD1
V gene: TRBV2
J gene: TRBJ1-1
CDR3 DNA: TGTGCCAGCAGGGACAGGGCGAACACTGAAGCTTTCTTT
CDR3 protein: CASRDRANTEAFF

clone size: -
D gene: TRBD2
V gene: TRBV2
J gene: TRBJ2-1
CDR3 DNA: TGTGCCAGCACATCGGGGCGGGAGGCCTCCCTTTACAATGAGCAGTTCTTC
CDR3 protein: CASTSGREASLYNEQFF